This T cell receptor (beta chain) originates from a study of prognosis after radiotherapy for stage I lung cancer. Study-wide context: Enrolled patients (over 12 men, about six women) had a median age of approximately 71 years and an age range of roughly 50 to 85 years.

Trimming at V came to 5 bases and at J to 10 bases, leaving 14 bases not matched to a gene. CDR3 length: 14 amino acids. The germline gives CDR1 MNHEY, CDR2 SMNVEV (reference sequence). From genomic DNA, TCR beta CDR3 was amplified by two-round multiplex PCR. The first round of PCR was done with primers that matched each TRBV and TRBJ gene. MiXCR, applied by TCRdb to the multiplex PCR reads, yields one record per CDR3 protein. The data show roughly 14,000 distinct CDR3 sequences, more than 25% seen once. The receptor comes from a donor at least 50 years old with non-small cell lung cancer. The sample consisted of PBMCs, taken before or after stereotactic body radiation therapy (not recorded which). This sequence joins TRBV27 and TRBJ2-7, with TRBD2 matching over 7 bases. CDR3 DNA sequence: TGTGCCAGCAGTACCGGACTAGTCACGTTCCATCAGTACTTC. It specifies CASSTGLVTFHQYF.